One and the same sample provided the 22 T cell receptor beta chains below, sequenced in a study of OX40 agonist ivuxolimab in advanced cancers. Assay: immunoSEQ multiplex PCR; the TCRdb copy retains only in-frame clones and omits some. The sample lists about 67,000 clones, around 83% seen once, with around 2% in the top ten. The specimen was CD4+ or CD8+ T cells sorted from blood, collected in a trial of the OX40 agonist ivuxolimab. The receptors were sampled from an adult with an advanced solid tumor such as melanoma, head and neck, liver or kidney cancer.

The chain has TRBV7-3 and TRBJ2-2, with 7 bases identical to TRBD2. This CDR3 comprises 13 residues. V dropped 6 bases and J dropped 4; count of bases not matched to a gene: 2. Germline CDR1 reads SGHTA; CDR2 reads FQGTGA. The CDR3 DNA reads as TGTGCCAGCAGTCCTAGCGGCACCGGGGAGCTGTTTTTT. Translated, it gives CASSPSGTGELFF.

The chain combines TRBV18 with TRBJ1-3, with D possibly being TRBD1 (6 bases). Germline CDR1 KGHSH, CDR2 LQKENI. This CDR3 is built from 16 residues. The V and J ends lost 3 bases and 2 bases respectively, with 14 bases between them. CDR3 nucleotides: TGTGCCAGCTCACCCCCGATCGGGACACCTGGAAACACCATATATTTT. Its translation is CASSPPIGTPGNTIYF.

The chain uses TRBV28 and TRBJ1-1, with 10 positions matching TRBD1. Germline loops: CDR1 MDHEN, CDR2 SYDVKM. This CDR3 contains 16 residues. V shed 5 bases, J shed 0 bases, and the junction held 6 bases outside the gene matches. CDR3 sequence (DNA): TGTGCCAGCAGTCCCGCGACAGGGGGCCTGAACACTGAAGCTTTCTTT. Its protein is CASSPATGGLNTEAFF.

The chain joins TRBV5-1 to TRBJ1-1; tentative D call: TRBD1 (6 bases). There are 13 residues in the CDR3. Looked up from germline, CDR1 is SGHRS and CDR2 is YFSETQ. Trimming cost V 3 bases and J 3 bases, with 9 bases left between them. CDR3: CASSSTGYTEAFF. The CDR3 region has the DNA TGCGCCAGCAGCTCGACAGGATACACTGAAGCTTTCTTT.

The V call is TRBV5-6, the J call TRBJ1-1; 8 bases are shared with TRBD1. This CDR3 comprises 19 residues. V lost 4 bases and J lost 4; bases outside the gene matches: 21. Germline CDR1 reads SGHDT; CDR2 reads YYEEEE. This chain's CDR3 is CASSVGGQGHRRGATEAFF. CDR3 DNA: TGTGCCAGCAGCGTGGGCGGACAGGGTCATCGTCGGGGTGCCACTGAAGCTTTCTTT.

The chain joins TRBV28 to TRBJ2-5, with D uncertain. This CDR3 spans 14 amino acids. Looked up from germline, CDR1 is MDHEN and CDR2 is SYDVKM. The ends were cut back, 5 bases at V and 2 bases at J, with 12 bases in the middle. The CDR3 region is CASSRRRLQETQYF. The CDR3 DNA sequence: TGTGCCAGCAGTCGACGAAGGCTTCAAGAGACCCAGTACTTC.

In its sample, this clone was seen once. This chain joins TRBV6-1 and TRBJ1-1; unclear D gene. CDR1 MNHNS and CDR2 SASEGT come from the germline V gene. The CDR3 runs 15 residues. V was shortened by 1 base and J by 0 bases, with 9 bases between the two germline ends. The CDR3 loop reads CASSEGSHMNTEAFF. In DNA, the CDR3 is TGTGCCAGCAGTGAAGGGTCCCACATGAACACTGAAGCTTTCTTT.

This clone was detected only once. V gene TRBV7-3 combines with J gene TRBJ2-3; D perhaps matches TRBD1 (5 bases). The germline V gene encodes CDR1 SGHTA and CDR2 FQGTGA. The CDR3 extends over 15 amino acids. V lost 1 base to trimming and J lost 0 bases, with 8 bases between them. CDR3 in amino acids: CASSLSRVSTDTQYF. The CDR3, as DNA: TGTGCCAGCAGCTTAAGCAGGGTTAGCACAGATACGCAGTATTTT.

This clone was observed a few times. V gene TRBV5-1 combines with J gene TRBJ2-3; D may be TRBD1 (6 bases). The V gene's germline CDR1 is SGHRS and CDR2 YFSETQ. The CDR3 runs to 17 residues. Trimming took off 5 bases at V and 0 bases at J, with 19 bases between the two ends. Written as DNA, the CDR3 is TGCGCCAGCAGGACAGGTGCCGGGACGACTAGCACAGATACGCAGTATTTT. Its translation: CASRTGAGTTSTDTQYF.

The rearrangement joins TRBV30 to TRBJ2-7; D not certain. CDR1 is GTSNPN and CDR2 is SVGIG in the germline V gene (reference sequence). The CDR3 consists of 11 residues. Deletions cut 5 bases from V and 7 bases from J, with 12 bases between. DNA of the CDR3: TGTGCCTGGGGCCCTTCTTTTGAGCAGTACTTC. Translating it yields CAWGPSFEQYF. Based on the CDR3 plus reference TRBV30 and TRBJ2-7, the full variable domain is SQTIHQWPATLVQPVGSPLSLECTVEGTSNPNLYWYRQAAGRGLQLLFYSVGIGQISSEVPQNLSASRPQDRQFILSSKKLLLSDSGFYLCAWGPSFEQYFGPGTRLTVT.

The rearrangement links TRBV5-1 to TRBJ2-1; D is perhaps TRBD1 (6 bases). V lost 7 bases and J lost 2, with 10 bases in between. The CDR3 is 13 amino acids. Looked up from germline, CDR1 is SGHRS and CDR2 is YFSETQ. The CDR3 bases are TGCGCCAGCCACAGGGAAGCCTACAATGAGCAGTTCTTC. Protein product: CASHREAYNEQFF.

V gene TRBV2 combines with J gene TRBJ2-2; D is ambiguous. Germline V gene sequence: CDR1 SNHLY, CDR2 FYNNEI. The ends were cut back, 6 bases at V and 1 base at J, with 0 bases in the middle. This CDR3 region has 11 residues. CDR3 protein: CASRNTGELFF. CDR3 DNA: TGTGCCAGCAGGAACACCGGGGAGCTGTTTTTT.

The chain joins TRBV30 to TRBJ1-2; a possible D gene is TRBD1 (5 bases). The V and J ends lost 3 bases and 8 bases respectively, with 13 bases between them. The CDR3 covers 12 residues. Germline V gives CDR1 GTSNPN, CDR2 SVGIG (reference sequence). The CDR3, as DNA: TGTGCCTGGAGGGTGGGGACGGGGGGCTACACCTTC. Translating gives CAWRVGTGGYTF.

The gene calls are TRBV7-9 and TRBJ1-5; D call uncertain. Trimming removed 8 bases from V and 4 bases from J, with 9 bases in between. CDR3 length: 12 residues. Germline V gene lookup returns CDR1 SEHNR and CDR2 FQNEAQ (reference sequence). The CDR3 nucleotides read TGTGCCAGCGGCTACACAAATCAGCCCCAGCATTTT. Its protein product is CASGYTNQPQHF.

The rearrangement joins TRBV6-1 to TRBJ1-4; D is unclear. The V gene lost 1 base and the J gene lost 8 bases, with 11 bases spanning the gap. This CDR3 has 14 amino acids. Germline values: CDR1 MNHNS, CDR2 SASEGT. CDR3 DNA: TGTGCCAGCAGTGAAGTAGGACGTGGGGAAAAACTGTTTTTT. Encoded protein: CASSEVGRGEKLFF.

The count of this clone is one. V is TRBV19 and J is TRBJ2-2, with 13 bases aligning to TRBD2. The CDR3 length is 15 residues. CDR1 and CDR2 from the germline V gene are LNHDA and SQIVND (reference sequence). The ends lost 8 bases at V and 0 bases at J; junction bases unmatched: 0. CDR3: CASGLAGANTGELFF. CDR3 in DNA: TGTGCCAGTGGACTAGCGGGGGCGAACACCGGGGAGCTGTTTTTT.

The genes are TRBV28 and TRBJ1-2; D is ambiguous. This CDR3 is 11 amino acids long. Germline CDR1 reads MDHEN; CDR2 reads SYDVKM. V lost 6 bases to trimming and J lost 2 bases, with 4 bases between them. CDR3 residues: CASSFNYGYTF. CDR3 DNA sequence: TGTGCCAGCAGCTTCAACTATGGCTACACCTTC.

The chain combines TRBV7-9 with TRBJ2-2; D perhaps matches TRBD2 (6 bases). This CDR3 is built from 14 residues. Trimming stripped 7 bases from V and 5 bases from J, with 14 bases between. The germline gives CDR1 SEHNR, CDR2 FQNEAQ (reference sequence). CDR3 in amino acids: CASTPGAGTGELFF. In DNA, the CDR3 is TGTGCCAGCACCCCCGGGGCGGGAACCGGGGAGCTGTTTTTT. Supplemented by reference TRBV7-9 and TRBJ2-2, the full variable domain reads DTGVSQNPRHKITKRGQNVTFRCDPISEHNRLYWYRQTLGQGPEFLTYFQNEAQLEKSRLLSDRFSAERPKGSFSTLEIQRTEQGDSAMYLCASTPGAGTGELFFGEGSRLTVL.

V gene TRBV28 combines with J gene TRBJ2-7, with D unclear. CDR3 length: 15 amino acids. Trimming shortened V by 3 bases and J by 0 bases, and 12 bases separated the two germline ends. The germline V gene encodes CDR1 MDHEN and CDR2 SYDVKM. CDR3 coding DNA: TGTGCCAGCAGTTTCACTTCCCTCGGCTCCTACGAGCAGTACTTC. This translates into CASSFTSLGSYEQYF.

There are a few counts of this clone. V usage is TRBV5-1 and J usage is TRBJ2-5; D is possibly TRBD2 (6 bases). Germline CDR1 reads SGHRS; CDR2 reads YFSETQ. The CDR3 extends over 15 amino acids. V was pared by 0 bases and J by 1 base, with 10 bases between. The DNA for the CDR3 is TGCGCCAGCAGCTTGGGTGGCGGGGCCCAAGAGACCCAGTACTTC. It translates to CASSLGGGAQETQYF.

CDR3 in DNA: TGTGCCACCAGCAGAGATAACGGGCCCTCCTACGAGCAGTACTTC. Protein product: CATSRDNGPSYEQYF. V gene TRBV15 combines with J gene TRBJ2-7; D not resolved. V was shortened by 0 bases and J by 0 bases, with 9 bases between the two germline ends. The germline CDR1 and CDR2 sequences are LNHNV and YYDKDF (reference sequence). This CDR3 contains 15 residues.

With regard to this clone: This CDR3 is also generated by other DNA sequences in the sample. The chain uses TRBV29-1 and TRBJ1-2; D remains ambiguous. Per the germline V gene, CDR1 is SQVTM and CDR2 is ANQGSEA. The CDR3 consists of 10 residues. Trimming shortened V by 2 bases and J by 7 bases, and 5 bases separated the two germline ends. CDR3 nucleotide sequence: TGCAGCGTTGAAACGGGTGGCTACACCTTC. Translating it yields CSVETGGYTF.